The sample holds many counts of the clone carrying this T cell receptor beta chain. Its antigen remains unknown. In germline, CDR1 is ENHRY, CDR2 SYGVKD. The V and J ends lost 10 bases and 4 bases respectively, with 17 bases between them. The length of the CDR3 is 15 residues. The study drew donors from healthy Caucasian individuals in Russia aged roughly 6 to 95. Per sample, extraction of total RNA gave at least 5 micrograms in every case. The data stem from a study of blood T cells in healthy people across ages. Study observations and caveats: Significant beta diversity loss was already apparent by age about 42, declining roughly linearly. Using unsorted PBMCs precluded a conclusive naive versus antigen-experienced comparison.

Combining a sample-barcoded 5' primer with a J-beta primer mix, a second PCR ran for about 7 to 11 cycles. TCRdb called the 5' RACE reads again in MiXCR, with one record for every CDR3 protein. This table has about 1.7 million distinct CDR3 sequences, roughly 27% appearing once. The TCR originated in a woman in her thirties in good health. The sample comprised blood. The chain joins TRBV10-3 to TRBJ2-6; a possible D gene is TRBD1 (6 bases). The CDR3 loop is CATKQGSSGANVLTF. The CDR3 nucleotides are TGTGCCACCAAACAGGGATCCTCAGGGGCCAACGTCCTGACTTTC.